Presented here are 17 T cell receptor beta chains from one specimen sequenced in a study of T cells after yellow fever vaccination (dated by TCRdb to the late 2010s). In the paper's terms, the treatment or condition label means: live attenuated yellow fever vaccine strain. Libraries were made using 5' RACE. TCRdb names Illumina NovaSeq 6000 as the instrument used. TCRdb reprocessing: public reads trimmed at Q25 with fastp, clones called with MiXCR, in-frame beta chains kept. Under each unique CDR3 protein, matching rows form one entry showing the most common genes and DNA. The sample table holds some 300,000 distinct CDR3 sequences, of which around 9.3% were seen once. About 3.5% of the sample goes to the ten largest clones. Sample: CD4+ T cells sorted from PBMCs, taken 5 days after the yellow fever booster vaccination. Receptor source: a man aged 18-30 years who received the YFV17D yellow fever vaccine.

This clonotype came up a few times. The chain couples TRBV27 to TRBJ2-7; D not resolved. Germline CDR1 MNHEY, CDR2 SMNVEV (reference sequence). The CDR3 is 14 amino acids. Deletions cut 2 bases from V and 6 bases from J, with 14 bases between. CDR3 DNA: TGTGCCAGCAGTTTACCGGGCCCCGTGACCGAGCAGTACGTC. This encodes CASSLPGPVTEQYV.

J is TRBJ2-1 and V is TRBV18; 7 positions match TRBD1. Germline CDR1 is KGHSH and CDR2 is LQKENI. The CDR3 runs 14 residues. The V and J ends lost 3 bases and 4 bases, in that order; junction bases with no gene match: 3. CDR3 sequence: CASSPGQTYNEQFF. The CDR3 DNA follows: TGTGCCAGCTCACCGGGACAGACGTACAATGAGCAGTTCTTC.

This sequence joins TRBV10-3 and TRBJ2-5; 8 nucleotides align to TRBD2. Germline assignment: CDR1 ENHRY and CDR2 SYGVKD. The CDR3 is made up of 17 amino acids. The V gene end was trimmed by 4 bases and the J gene end by 4 bases; junction bases not matched to a gene: 14. CDR3 protein: CAISAQRDGGARETQYF. The CDR3 coding sequence is TGTGCCATCAGTGCCCAGAGGGACGGGGGGGCCCGAGAGACCCAGTACTTC.

There are many counts of this clonotype. The rearrangement links TRBV20-1 to TRBJ1-5; possibly TRBD1 for D (5 bases). There are 14 residues in the CDR3. CDR1 is DFQATT and CDR2 is SNEGSKA in the germline V gene (reference sequence). V lost 0 bases, J lost 7 bases, and 13 bases lay in between. DNA for the CDR3: TGCAGTGCTAGAGACAGGGATGTCCACCAGCCCCAGCATTTT. Its translation is CSARDRDVHQPQHF.

This clonotype turned up a few times. V usage is TRBV6-5 and J usage is TRBJ1-4, with D possibly being TRBD1 (5 bases). The CDR3 runs 14 residues. CDR1 is MNHEY, CDR2 SVGAGI, per germline. V gave up 5 bases and J gave up 6 bases, with 13 bases separating them. The CDR3 is CASSRREADEKLFF. In nucleotides, the CDR3 is TGTGCCAGCAGTCGCAGGGAGGCGGATGAAAAACTGTTTTTT.

The chain recombines TRBV20-1 with TRBJ2-1; no clear D gene. The CDR3 covers 13 residues. Trimming left V 1 base short and J 0 bases short, with 4 bases between. The germline CDR1 and CDR2 sequences are DFQATT and SNEGSKA (reference sequence). The chain's CDR3 is CSARASSYNEQFF. CDR3 nucleotides: TGCAGTGCTAGAGCCAGCTCCTACAATGAGCAGTTCTTC.

CDR3 sequence reads: CASRDSIAKNIQYF. CDR3 sequence (DNA): TGTGCCAGTAGGGACAGCATAGCCAAAAACATTCAGTACTTC. The rearrangement links TRBV19 to TRBJ2-4; tentative D call: TRBD1 (6 bases). CDR3 size: 14 residues. Germline values: CDR1 LNHDA, CDR2 SQIVND (reference sequence). Trimming stripped 6 bases from V and 0 bases from J, with 9 bases between. Based on the CDR3 plus reference TRBV19 and TRBJ2-4, the full variable domain is DGGITQSPKYLFRKEGQNVTLSCEQNLNHDAMYWYRQDPGQGLRLIYYSQIVNDFQKGDIAEGYSVSREKKESFPLTVTSAQKNPTAFYLCASRDSIAKNIQYFGAGTRLSVL.

This clonotype occurred a few times. This rearrangement joins TRBV4-2 to TRBJ2-6; D might be TRBD2 (6 bases). The germline gives CDR1 LGHNA, CDR2 YNFKEQ. The V and J ends lost 4 bases and 2 bases respectively, with 12 bases between them. The CDR3 consists of 16 residues. The CDR3 DNA sequence: TGTGCCAGCAGCCCTCGGTCGGGGGCTGGGGCCAACGTCCTGACTTTC. Translation: CASSPRSGAGANVLTF.

This clonotype was counted a few times. The chain recombines TRBV12-3 or TRBV12-4 with TRBJ1-6; D perhaps matches TRBD1 (6 bases). The CDR3 sequence is 16 residues long. V was clipped by 5 bases and J by 0 bases, with 11 bases between them. CDR3 coding DNA: TGTGCCAGCAGTCGCAGACAGGCCTCCTATAATTCACCCCTCCACTTT. Its translation: CASSRRQASYNSPLHF.

The chain uses TRBV7-2 and TRBJ1-2, with D perhaps TRBD1 (5 bases). Germline V gives CDR1 SGHTA, CDR2 FQGNSA. The V end lost 1 base, the J end lost 7 bases, and 16 bases lay between the germline ends. The CDR3 is 15 amino acids. The CDR3 DNA follows: TGTGCCAGCAGCTTAGTTGCCAGGGATGTCTCTGGCTACACCTTC. This codes for CASSLVARDVSGYTF. Complete variable domain (other parts from reference TRBV7-2 and TRBJ1-2): GAGVSQSPSNKVTEKGKDVELRCDPISGHTALYWYRQSLGQGLEFLIYFQGNSAPDKSGLPSDRFSAERTGGSVSTLTIQRTQQEDSAVYLCASSLVARDVSGYTFGSGTRLTVV.

In this sample, this clonotype turned up a few times. V usage is TRBV7-2 and J usage is TRBJ1-1; 7 positions match TRBD1. CDR3 length: 16 amino acids. The germline CDR1 and CDR2 sequences are SGHTA and FQGNSA. V gave up 0 bases and J gave up 0 bases; unmatched junction bases: 4. This CDR3 reads CASSLAPGGMNTEAFF. In DNA, the CDR3 is TGTGCCAGCAGCTTAGCACCAGGGGGGATGAACACTGAAGCTTTCTTT.

The chain links TRBV12-3 or TRBV12-4 to TRBJ1-2; D unclear. The length of the CDR3 is 14 residues. V lost 5 bases and J 9 bases, leaving 19 bases between the germline ends. CDR3: CASSPTQRGNRYTF. The DNA for the CDR3 is TGTGCCAGCAGTCCAACGCAGAGAGGTAATCGCTACACCTTC.

The V gene is TRBV7-9, the J gene TRBJ1-1; no firm D call. The CDR3 is 13 amino acids. From germline, CDR1 is SEHNR and CDR2 FQNEAQ (reference sequence). V dropped 8 bases and J dropped 0 bases, with 10 bases sitting between them. In DNA, the CDR3 is TGTGCCAGCGCCCTTGTCCTGAACACTGAAGCTTTCTTT. Its translation: CASALVLNTEAFF.

This clonotype has a count of ten or more. The rearrangement uses TRBV7-2 and TRBJ1-6; D not certain. CDR1 SGHTA and CDR2 FQGNSA come from the germline V gene. The CDR3 runs to 14 residues. V was clipped by 5 bases and J by 10 bases, with 15 bases between them. CDR3: CASSPSPEWSPLHF. DNA of the CDR3: TGTGCCAGCAGCCCTTCGCCCGAGTGGTCACCCCTCCACTTT.

This clonotype was counted between two and nine times. In DNA, the CDR3 is TGCAGTGCTATTCTGGGGTCGGAAAACATTCAGTACTTC. It codes for CSAILGSENIQYF. The gene calls are TRBV20-1 and TRBJ2-4, with unresolved D. Trimming shortened V by 4 bases and J by 5 bases, and 12 bases separated the two germline ends. The germline V gene encodes CDR1 DFQATT and CDR2 SNEGSKA (reference sequence). CDR3 length equals 13 residues.

This clonotype was seen many times. The chain joins TRBV9 to TRBJ2-3; D unclear. CDR1 is SGDLS, CDR2 YYNGEE, per germline. V was trimmed by 4 bases and J by 9 bases, leaving 12 bases between them. This CDR3 comprises 12 residues. In DNA, the CDR3 is TGTGCCAGCAGCCCCCCCGCCGGGACGCAGTATTTT. Translated: CASSPPAGTQYF.

There are many counts of this clonotype. The chain combines TRBV9 with TRBJ2-1, with TRBD2 matching 10 bases. CDR1 is SGDLS, CDR2 YYNGEE, per germline. Trimming cost V 0 bases and J 5 bases; bases outside gene matches: 11. The CDR3 has 18 residues. As DNA, the CDR3 is TGTGCCAGCAGCGTAGCCTCTAGCGGGGGAAGCGGCCACAATGAGCAGTTCTTC. Translating it yields CASSVASSGGSGHNEQFF.